This is a list of T cell receptor beta chains from one sample in a study of T-cell reconstitution after alpha-beta-depleted transplantation in children. A single record per CDR3 protein comes from TCRdb applying MiXCR to the PCR reads. Of hundreds of thousands of distinct CDR3 sequences listed, 16% were seen once; the top ten hold roughly 4.8%. Sequences were derived from PBMCs, mostly from graft donor cells, sampled 360 days after TCRalphabeta/CD19-depleted stem cell transplant. All receptors come from a male patient younger than 18 who had a stem cell transplant for acute lymphoblastic leukemia, so the T cells may come from the graft donor. Both conserved end residues are part of each CDR3. The D gene is left open where the match is weak. Clone size appears in some rows only: once, few, many, or a class for an expanded clone.

CDR3 protein	CDR3 DNA	V gene	J gene	D gene	CDR3 length	clone size
CASSVLGAFF	TGTGCCAGCAGCGTCTTGGGAGCTTTCTTT	TRBV9	TRBJ1-1	.	10	.
CASSSRTSGSGDTQYF	TGCGCCAGCAGCTCTCGGACTAGCGGGAGCGGGGATACGCAGTATTTT	TRBV5-1	TRBJ2-3	TRBD2	16	many
CSAPGLAGGTGELFF	TGCAGTGCGCCGGGACTAGCGGGGGGTACCGGGGAGCTGTTTTTT	TRBV20-1	TRBJ2-2	TRBD2	15	many
CATSDSPSNQPQHF	TGTGCCACCAGTGATTCCCCTTCCAATCAGCCCCAGCATTTT	TRBV24-1	TRBJ1-5	.	14	few
CSVQSRGGIPGELFF	TGCAGCGTCCAAAGCCGGGGGGGCATACCCGGGGAGCTGTTTTTT	TRBV29-1	TRBJ2-2	TRBD2	15	.
CASSLWRDTQYF	TGTGCCAGCAGCCTTTGGAGAGATACGCAGTATTTT	TRBV13	TRBJ2-3	.	12	many
CASRGVELFF	TGCGCCAGCAGGGGAGTGGAGCTGTTTTTT	TRBV5-1	TRBJ2-2	.	10	.
CASSQDRDRVGVKDNEQFF	TGCGCCAGCAGCCAAGATCGGGACAGGGTTGGGGTAAAGGACAATGAGCAGTTCTTC	TRBV4-1	TRBJ2-1	TRBD1	19	.
CASSQDAGIIYNEQFF	TGTGCCAGCAGCCAAGATGCGGGTATTATCTACAATGAGCAGTTCTTC	TRBV14	TRBJ2-1	.	16	many
CASSSKQGHLPNYGYTF	TGTGCCAGCAGCTCCAAACAGGGGCACCTTCCTAACTATGGCTACACCTTC	TRBV13	TRBJ1-2	TRBD1	17	few
CASSQEGLATSYEQYF	TGCGCCAGCAGCCAAGAAGGCCTAGCGACATCCTACGAGCAGTACTTC	TRBV4-1	TRBJ2-7	.	16	few
CASRDRLLAKNIQYF	TGTGCCAGCAGGGACAGGCTACTAGCCAAAAACATTCAGTACTTC	TRBV27	TRBJ2-4	TRBD1	15	.
CSGGVWLGGEQFF	TGCAGTGGGGGTGTCTGGCTCGGCGGTGAGCAGTTCTTC	TRBV20-1	TRBJ2-1	.	13	few
CASSPPGRTNTEAFF	TGTGCCAGCTCACCACCGGGCAGGACGAACACTGAAGCTTTCTTT	TRBV18	TRBJ1-1	.	15	few
CAISEGTTLRKGNQPQHF	TGTGCCATCAGTGAAGGGACCACCCTTAGGAAGGGCAATCAGCCCCAGCATTTT	TRBV10-3	TRBJ1-5	.	18	few
CSASPQWDGSYEQYF	TGCAGTGCTAGCCCGCAGTGGGACGGCAGCTACGAGCAGTACTTC	TRBV20-1	TRBJ2-7	.	15	many
CASSEPGLSTDTQYF	TGTGCCAGCAGCGAACCGGGACTTTCCACAGATACGCAGTATTTT	TRBV7-3	TRBJ2-3	.	15	few
CASSFPEQGSYEQYF	TGTGCCAGCAGCTTCCCCGAACAGGGGTCCTACGAGCAGTACTTC	TRBV7-9	TRBJ2-7	TRBD1	15	.
CASSQPIVGTSSYEQYF	TGCGCCAGCAGCCAACCCATTGTCGGGACTAGCTCCTACGAGCAGTACTTC	TRBV4-1	TRBJ2-7	TRBD2	17	many
CASSLEGLAGRELFF	TGCGCCAGCAGCTTGGAAGGACTAGCGGGAAGGGAGCTGTTTTTT	TRBV5-1	TRBJ2-2	TRBD2	15	.
CASSPGYPRTYTEQFF	TGTGCCAGCAGCCCCGGCTACCCTCGGACGTACACTGAGCAGTTCTTC	TRBV7-9	TRBJ2-1	.	16	few
CASSFQLAGPSTDTQYF	TGTGCCAGCAGCTTTCAACTAGCGGGGCCGAGCACAGATACGCAGTATTTT	TRBV11-2	TRBJ2-3	TRBD2	17	few
CASTPARDEKLFF	TGTGCCAGCACTCCCGCCAGGGATGAAAAACTGTTTTTT	TRBV6-6	TRBJ1-4	.	13	few
CSARRLAGGLQETQYF	TGCAGTGCTAGACGACTAGCGGGAGGACTCCAAGAGACCCAGTACTTC	TRBV20-1	TRBJ2-5	TRBD2	16	many
CASSLGSGIGVYNEQFF	TGCGCCAGCAGCTTGGGTTCAGGGATAGGCGTATACAATGAGCAGTTCTTC	TRBV5-1	TRBJ2-1	.	17	.
CASSLGAMTYEQYF	TGCGCCAGCAGCTTGGGCGCCATGACCTACGAGCAGTACTTC	TRBV5-1	TRBJ2-7	.	14	.
CASSPTSGKSYEQYF	TGTGCCAGCAGCCCTACTAGCGGGAAGTCCTACGAGCAGTACTTC	TRBV7-9	TRBJ2-7	TRBD2	15	few
CSARDYEGRPYEQYF	TGCAGTGCTAGAGATTACGAGGGCAGGCCCTACGAGCAGTACTTC	TRBV20-1	TRBJ2-7	.	15	.
CASCQFDEQYF	TGTGCCAGCTGTCAATTCGACGAGCAGTACTTC	TRBV28	TRBJ2-7	.	11	.
CASSSPLGTGWEETQYF	TGTGCCAGCAGCTCCCCACTCGGGACAGGGTGGGAAGAGACCCAGTACTTC	TRBV7-9	TRBJ2-5	TRBD1	17	many
CASIHRGQGLNQPQHF	TGTGCCAGCATTCACAGGGGCCAGGGGCTGAATCAGCCCCAGCATTTT	TRBV12-3/TRBV12-4	TRBJ1-5	TRBD1	16	.
CSATGLAAYEQYF	TGCAGTGCTACCGGACTAGCAGCCTACGAGCAGTACTTC	TRBV20-1	TRBJ2-7	TRBD2	13	many
CSVRSAYEQYF	TGCAGCGTGAGGAGTGCATACGAGCAGTACTTC	TRBV29-1	TRBJ2-7	.	11	.
CSARDHPGLAGRQYF	TGCAGTGCTAGAGACCACCCGGGACTAGCGGGAAGGCAGTATTTT	TRBV20-1	TRBJ2-3	TRBD2	15	.
CASSDGETVYEQYF	TGTGCCAGCAGCGACGGTGAGACGGTCTACGAGCAGTACTTC	TRBV27	TRBJ2-7	.	14	.